Listed below are T cell receptor beta chains from one sample, sequenced in a study of human T cells and chemical hapten exposure. TCRdb reanalysed the RACE reads using MiXCR and keeps one entry per CDR3 protein. Found here are over 85,000 distinct CDR3 sequences, roughly an eighth of them singletons; the top ten hold approximately 2.1%. Here the sequenced sample was whole blood, taken in connection with sensitization to the hapten diphenylcyclopropenone (DPC). Receptors originate from a woman in her 40s with alopecia areata. Some clones in this sample may be carry-over from other donors' samples. Both conserved end residues are part of each CDR3. D genes are given only for firm matches. The size field is filled for only some rows; it gives once, few, many or a size class.

v_gene: TRBV4-3; abundance: -; d_gene: TRBD1; len: 13; j_gene: TRBJ1-6; CDR3nt: TGCGCCAGCAAGGCACAGGGGGGATCACCCCTCCACTTT; CDR3aa: CASKAQGGSPLHF
v_gene: TRBV6-2/TRBV6-3; abundance: many; d_gene: -; len: 15; j_gene: TRBJ2-5; CDR3nt: TGTGCCAGCAGTTACGGGCACGAAGGGCAAGAGACCCAGTACTTC; CDR3aa: CASSYGHEGQETQYF
v_gene: TRBV28; abundance: many; d_gene: -; len: 14; j_gene: TRBJ1-2; CDR3nt: TGTGCCAGCGGCCAGTTGGCGAATGGCTATGGCTACACCTTC; CDR3aa: CASGQLANGYGYTF
v_gene: TRBV5-6; abundance: many; d_gene: -; len: 12; j_gene: TRBJ2-7; CDR3nt: TGTGCCAGCAGCTTGGGAATCCACGAGCAGTACTTC; CDR3aa: CASSLGIHEQYF
v_gene: TRBV10-3; abundance: many; d_gene: TRBD1; len: 14; j_gene: TRBJ2-7; CDR3nt: TGTGCCATCAGTGATTCGGACAGGGGCCACGAGCAGTACTTC; CDR3aa: CAISDSDRGHEQYF
v_gene: TRBV6-5; abundance: many; d_gene: TRBD2; len: 15; j_gene: TRBJ2-7; CDR3nt: TGTGCCAGCAATCCGGGACTAGCGATCTCCTACGAGCAGTACTTC; CDR3aa: CASNPGLAISYEQYF
v_gene: TRBV2; abundance: -; d_gene: -; len: 11; j_gene: TRBJ2-4; CDR3nt: TGTGCCAGCAGTGGCAGGTACATTCAGTACTTC; CDR3aa: CASSGRYIQYF
v_gene: TRBV6-6; abundance: -; d_gene: TRBD1; len: 16; j_gene: TRBJ2-6; CDR3nt: TGTGCCAGCAGCCTACGACAGGGGCGCTGGGGCAACGTCCTGACTTTC; CDR3aa: CASSLRQGRWGNVLTF
v_gene: TRBV28; abundance: -; d_gene: TRBD1; len: 13; j_gene: TRBJ1-2; CDR3nt: TGTGCCAGCAGCCTACAGGGGACCTATGGCTACACCTTC; CDR3aa: CASSLQGTYGYTF
v_gene: TRBV7-8; abundance: few; d_gene: -; len: 16; j_gene: TRBJ2-7; CDR3nt: TGTGCCAGCAGCGGGCAGGTCGGGAAATACTCGGGAGAGCAGTACTTC; CDR3aa: CASSGQVGKYSGEQYF
v_gene: TRBV9; abundance: few; d_gene: -; len: 15; j_gene: TRBJ2-2; CDR3nt: TGTGCCAGCAGCGGGGCGGTACAGCTCACCGGGGAGCTGTTTTTT; CDR3aa: CASSGAVQLTGELFF
v_gene: TRBV7-9; abundance: -; d_gene: -; len: 12; j_gene: TRBJ2-1; CDR3nt: TGTGCCAGCAGCTTGATCCACAATGAGCAGTTCTTC; CDR3aa: CASSLIHNEQFF
v_gene: TRBV11-2; abundance: many; d_gene: -; len: 13; j_gene: TRBJ2-5; CDR3nt: TGTGCCAGCAGCTTAGCGGACCAAGAGACCCAGTACTTC; CDR3aa: CASSLADQETQYF
v_gene: TRBV4-1; abundance: -; d_gene: TRBD2; len: 16; j_gene: TRBJ2-5; CDR3nt: TGCGCCAGCAGCCAAGGGGCTAGCGGGCCCCGAGAGACCCAGTACTTC; CDR3aa: CASSQGASGPRETQYF
v_gene: TRBV3-1; abundance: -; d_gene: -; len: 15; j_gene: TRBJ2-4; CDR3nt: TGTGCCAGCAGCCAAGAGGCACTAGCCAAAAACATTCAGTACTTC; CDR3aa: CASSQEALAKNIQYF
v_gene: TRBV12-3/TRBV12-4; abundance: few; d_gene: TRBD1; len: 14; j_gene: TRBJ2-7; CDR3nt: TGTGCCAGCAGTTTAATGGGCAGGGGGTACGAGCAGTACTTC; CDR3aa: CASSLMGRGYEQYF
v_gene: TRBV28; abundance: many; d_gene: TRBD1; len: 15; j_gene: TRBJ1-1; CDR3nt: TGTGCCAGCAGTCCCCCCAGGGGGCTGGTCACTGAAGCTTTCTTT; CDR3aa: CASSPPRGLVTEAFF
v_gene: TRBV29-1; abundance: -; d_gene: -; len: 13; j_gene: TRBJ2-1; CDR3nt: TGCAGCGTTGCTCGGAGACTAGGCGATGAGCAGTTCTTC; CDR3aa: CSVARRLGDEQFF
v_gene: TRBV4-1; abundance: few; d_gene: TRBD1; len: 18; j_gene: TRBJ1-5; CDR3nt: TGCGCCAGCAGCCAAGATGAAACCGGGACAGGGTATCCTCAGCCCCAGCATTTT; CDR3aa: CASSQDETGTGYPQPQHF
v_gene: TRBV15; abundance: many; d_gene: TRBD1; len: 16; j_gene: TRBJ1-4; CDR3nt: TGTGCCACCAGCAGAGAGCGGGGACAGGGGGCGGCAAAACTGTTTTTT; CDR3aa: CATSRERGQGAAKLFF
v_gene: TRBV28; abundance: many; d_gene: -; len: 17; j_gene: TRBJ2-3; CDR3nt: TGTGCCAGCAGTTCTTCTCGAACCAGACGGGTTGCAGATACGCAGTATTTT; CDR3aa: CASSSSRTRRVADTQYF
v_gene: TRBV19; abundance: -; d_gene: -; len: 14; j_gene: TRBJ1-2; CDR3nt: TGTGCCAGTAAACGGGACATTTTTAACTATGGCTACACCTTC; CDR3aa: CASKRDIFNYGYTF